The 16 T cell receptor beta chains presented below share a single source sample, sequenced in a study of T cell responses to AZD1222 COVID-19 vaccine. Sequencing was performed with immunoSEQ multiplex PCR; in TCRdb, only in-frame clones are kept and a portion is missing. There are about 270,000 clones in the sample; around 92% occur only once, and roughly 0.5% lies in the top ten. The specimen comprised peripheral blood, sampled 28 days after the second AZD1222 dose. The source of these receptors is an adult who received the AZD1222 COVID-19 vaccine.

The chain links TRBV11-2 to TRBJ1-6; TRBD1 matches at 7 bases. Germline lookup yields CDR1 SGHAT and CDR2 FQNNGV. The CDR3 runs to 15 residues. Trimming at V came to 6 bases and at J to 6 bases, leaving 8 bases not matched to a gene. DNA of the CDR3: TGTGCCAGCAGTTCCACAGGGGTACCTAATTCACCCCTCCACTTT. Translation gives CASSSTGVPNSPLHF.

The genes are TRBV21-1 and TRBJ2-3; the table names TRBD2, a call not compared with the DNA. TRBV21-1 is termed a pseudogene. The CDR3 has 12 residues. The CDR3 is CASSNAPGTQYF. CDR3 nucleotides: TGTGCCAGCAGCAATGCCCCGGGTACGCAGTATTTT.

About this clone itself: The germline gene is not matched at one end of the junction; a read error may be the cause. The gene calls are TRBV5-1 and TRBJ1-5, with TRBD1 matching over 10 bases. The CDR3 length is 16 residues. Germline V lookup: CDR1 SGHRS, CDR2 YFSETQ. This CDR3 is CASSWGTGDSNQPQHF. DNA of the CDR3: TGCGCCAGCAGCTGGGGGACAGGGGATAGCAATCAACCCCAGCATTTT.

The genes are TRBV19 and TRBJ1-5; D remains unclear. Trimming removed 6 bases from V and 0 bases from J, with 9 bases in between. Germline CDR1 is LNHDA and CDR2 is SQIVND (reference sequence). The CDR3 has 14 residues. The CDR3 loop is CASRPEYSNQPQHF. The CDR3 region has the DNA TGTGCCAGTAGGCCAGAATATAGCAATCAGCCCCAGCATTTT.

A single count supports this clone. This chain joins TRBV27 and TRBJ1-1; a weak D match, TRBD1 (5 bases). The V and J ends lost 2 bases and 1 base respectively, with 8 bases between them. Germline CDR1 and CDR2: MNHEY and SMNVEV (reference sequence). The CDR3 has 14 residues. The CDR3 DNA sequence: TGTGCCAGCAGTTTAGAGGGGTCGAACACTGAAGCTTTCTTT. Translation gives CASSLEGSNTEAFF.

J is TRBJ1-1 and V is TRBV11-1; D possibly corresponds to TRBD1 (5 bases). V was pared by 6 bases and J by 7 bases, with 15 bases between. Germline V gene lookup returns CDR1 SGHAT and CDR2 FQDESV (reference sequence). The CDR3 extends over 13 amino acids. The CDR3 loop reads CASRPRGTGEAFF. CDR3 bases: TGTGCCAGCAGGCCACGGGGCACTGGTGAAGCTTTCTTT.

The chain combines TRBV9 with TRBJ1-5, with D uncertain. This CDR3 has 13 amino acids. The ends were cut back, 4 bases at V and 6 bases at J, with 11 bases in the middle. Germline V gene lookup returns CDR1 SGDLS and CDR2 YYNGEE. The CDR3 is CASSPGVGQPQHF. The CDR3 coding sequence is TGTGCCAGCAGCCCGGGAGTGGGTCAGCCCCAGCATTTT.

This CDR3 is CASSYSVLTEAFF. The CDR3 bases are TGTGCCAGCAGTTATTCAGTTCTCACTGAAGCTTTCTTT. V gene TRBV6-5 combines with J gene TRBJ1-1; no clear D. Germline V gene sequence: CDR1 MNHEY, CDR2 SVGAGI. The length of the CDR3 is 13 residues. Trimming shortened V by 3 bases and J by 4 bases, and 9 bases separated the two germline ends.

The chain couples TRBV12-3 or TRBV12-4 to TRBJ2-7; no reliable D call. The CDR3 loop spans 13 amino acids. V was trimmed by 2 bases and J by 5 bases, leaving 10 bases between them. The CDR3 coding sequence is TGTGCCAGCAGTTTACCACCGAAGCACGAGCAGTACTTC. As protein: CASSLPPKHEQYF.

Note on this clone: This CDR3 is also generated by other DNA sequences in the sample. This chain links TRBV5-1 with TRBJ1-1; D is unclear. The CDR3 consists of 13 residues. With 0 bases removed from V and 1 base from J, the gap between germline ends came to 4 bases. The germline V gene has CDR1 SGHRS and CDR2 YFSETQ. CDR3 DNA: TGCGCCAGCAGCTTGGAGGGGAACACTGAAGCTTTCTTT. Its translation is CASSLEGNTEAFF.

CDR3 sequence reads: CASTLGAGGPSGELFF. Here the CDR3 DNA reads TGTGCCAGCACCTTGGGGGCGGGAGGGCCGAGCGGGGAGCTGTTTTTT. The rearrangement joins TRBV28 to TRBJ2-2, with TRBD2 matching 9 bases. J was trimmed by 7 bases and V by 7 bases; bases with no gene match: 13. The length of the CDR3 is 16 residues. Germline CDR1 is MDHEN and CDR2 is SYDVKM.

The V and J genes are TRBV7-9 and TRBJ1-5; D not resolved. Germline V gives CDR1 SEHNR, CDR2 FQNEAQ (reference sequence). V gave up 1 base and J gave up 1 base, with 8 bases separating them. The CDR3 has 15 residues. The CDR3 region is CASSLDSSSNQPQHF. CDR3 in DNA: TGTGCCAGCAGCTTAGACAGCTCAAGCAATCAGCCCCAGCATTTT.

V and J are TRBV2 and TRBJ1-1, with D unclear. Trimming took 8 bases from V and 3 from J, leaving 7 bases between them. CDR3 size: 11 residues. Germline CDR1 reads SNHLY; CDR2 reads FYNNEI. CDR3 loop: CASRRDTEAFF. The CDR3 bases are TGTGCCAGCCGCCGGGACACTGAAGCTTTCTTT.

The CDR3: CASSLQGRSNQPQHF. As DNA, the CDR3 is TGTGCCAGCAGCTTGCAGGGGCGAAGCAATCAGCCCCAGCATTTT. The V gene is TRBV5-6, the J gene TRBJ1-5; possible D gene TRBD1, 6 bases. The CDR3 has 15 amino acids. Trimming stripped 1 base from V and 1 base from J, with 9 bases between. Per the germline V gene, CDR1 is SGHDT and CDR2 is YYEEEE.

Notes on this clone: The sample has other DNA sequences that encode this CDR3 too. The chain joins TRBV5-1 to TRBJ2-3; D ambiguous. This CDR3 is built from 14 residues. V was cut by 3 bases and J by 2 bases, with 10 bases left in between. The germline gives CDR1 SGHRS, CDR2 YFSETQ. CDR3 nucleotides: TGCGCCAGCAGCTCTGACTCCCACACAGATACGCAGTATTTT. It is translated as CASSSDSHTDTQYF.

The chain carries TRBV4-3 and TRBJ1-5; tentative D call: TRBD1 (5 bases). Trimming pared 0 bases from V and 5 bases from J, leaving 11 bases between. This CDR3 is 15 amino acids long. Per germline, CDR1 LGHNA and CDR2 YSLEER. CDR3 sequence (DNA): TGCGCCAGCAGCCAAGATGGGGGGAACGATCAGCCCCAGCATTTT. Translated: CASSQDGGNDQPQHF.